Described below is a single T cell receptor (beta chain) sequence and its context. The authors' processing: From reference gene primer amplification, estimates of nucleated cell counts were derived. Produced via immunoSEQ multiplex PCR; TCRdb's table is partial and in-frame only. V, J and clone size are taken as reported in that table, and D and trimming were inferred from the DNA itself. The sample lists roughly 250,000 clones; less than 85% were seen once. CDR1 and CDR2 from the germline V gene are KGHDR and SFDVKD. With 4 bases removed from V and 3 bases from J, the gap between germline ends came to 9 bases. The CDR3 totals 13 residues. This entry is derived from a study of blood T cell repertoires in COVID-19. Study overall: Samples of COVID-19 (acute and convalescent) were obtained from the United States, Italy and Spain. Sources were T cells, B-cell-depleted T cells, or PBMCs; the material itself was cDNA or gDNA.

The clonotype comes from a woman of 80 years or more with active or convalescent COVID-19. Sequencing input: peripheral blood. V gene TRBV24-1 combines with J gene TRBJ2-7, with D perhaps TRBD1 (6 bases). The CDR3 region is CATSDPGHYEQYF. The CDR3 bases are TGTGCCACCAGTGACCCGGGACACTACGAGCAGTACTTC.